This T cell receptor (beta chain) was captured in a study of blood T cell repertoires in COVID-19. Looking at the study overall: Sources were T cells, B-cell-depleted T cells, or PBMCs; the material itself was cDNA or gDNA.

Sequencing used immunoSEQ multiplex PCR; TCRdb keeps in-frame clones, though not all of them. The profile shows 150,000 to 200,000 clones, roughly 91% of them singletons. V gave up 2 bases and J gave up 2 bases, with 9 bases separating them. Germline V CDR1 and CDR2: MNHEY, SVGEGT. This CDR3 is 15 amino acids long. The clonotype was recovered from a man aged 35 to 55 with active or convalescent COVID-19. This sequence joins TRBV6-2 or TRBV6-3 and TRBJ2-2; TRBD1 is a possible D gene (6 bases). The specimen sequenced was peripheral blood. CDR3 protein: CASSYAGANTGELFF. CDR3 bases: TGTGCCAGCAGTTACGCAGGGGCAAACACCGGGGAGCTGTTTTTT.